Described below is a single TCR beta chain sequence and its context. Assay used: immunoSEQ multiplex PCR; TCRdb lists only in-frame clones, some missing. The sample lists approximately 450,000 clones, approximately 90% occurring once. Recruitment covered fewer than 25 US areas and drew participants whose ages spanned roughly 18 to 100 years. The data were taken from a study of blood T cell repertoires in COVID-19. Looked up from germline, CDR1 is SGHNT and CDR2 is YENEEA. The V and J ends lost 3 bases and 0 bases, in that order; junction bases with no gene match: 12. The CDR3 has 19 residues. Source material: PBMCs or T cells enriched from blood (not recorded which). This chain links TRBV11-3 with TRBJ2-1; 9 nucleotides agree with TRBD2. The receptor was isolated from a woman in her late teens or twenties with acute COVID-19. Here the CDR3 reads CASSLGKAGGGDSYNEQFF. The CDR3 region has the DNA TGTGCCAGCAGCTTGGGCAAAGCGGGGGGCGGAGACTCCTACAATGAGCAGTTCTTC.